The present T cell receptor beta chain was sequenced within a study of CD8 T cells in ankylosing spondylitis (dated by TCRdb to 2015 to 2018). With respect to the entire study: The study profiled T cell receptor beta repertoires in healthy donors and ankylosing spondylitis patients to find disease-linked TCR variants. The whole study cohort included over a hundred healthy donors and around 25 ankylosing spondylitis patients. Peripheral blood was sampled, and synovial fluid was also collected from ankylosing spondylitis patients. General study outcomes and caveats: Some of the motif variants had been reported before in the synovial fluid and blood of reactive arthritis patients, a finding that suggests common disease-initiation mechanisms. The disease-linked clones had a CD8+ phenotype and were found at relatively low frequencies in peripheral blood. A TCR beta motif of eight highly homologous amino acid variants appeared characteristic of blood from ankylosing spondylitis patients. The disease-linked clones were reported to be significantly enriched in matched synovial fluid samples from ankylosing spondylitis patients.

The CDR3 holds 14 amino acids from the cysteine to the phenylalanine. Here the CDR3 DNA is all that survives: 42 bases in frame from base 1. CDR1 is given as SGHAT and CDR2 as FQNNGV, both from the germline V gene. The junction shows trimming of 6 bases on V and 4 bases on J, plus 15 bases between the germline ends. As concerns this clonotype: Its recognized antigen is unknown. Base qualities were left out, and no much larger clone turns up one base away.

Sequenced using an Illumina HiSeq 2500. Quantitative 5'-RACE with molecular barcodes was the method used to prepare the TCR beta libraries. As for the original processing: To identify disease-linked TCR variants, a new computational method was used, one built on a probabilistic model of VDJ rearrangement. TCRdb reran the public reads through fastp at Q25 and MiXCR, keeping productive beta chains. Here each entry gathers all rows of one CDR3 protein and keeps the most common genes and DNA. TCRdb, not the original authors, processed these V and J calls. The sample profile shows over 600,000 distinct CDR3 sequences; roughly 19% of them were found once. Together, the top ten hold approximately 18% of the sample.

This clonotype was obtained from a male donor with ankylosing spondylitis. The V and J segments used are TRBV11-2 and TRBJ2-5, with TRBD1 perhaps the D gene, on 6 matching bases. Sequenced: blood, either unsorted or a sorted T cell fraction (not recorded which). The CDR3: CASSNRDLRETQYF. The nucleotide sequence reads TGTGCCAGCAGTAACAGGGACCTAAGAGAGACCCAGTACTTC.